A selection of T cell receptor beta chains follows, all from one sample in a study of Graves' ophthalmopathy and Graves' hyperthyroidism. TCRdb fed the multiplex PCR reads into MiXCR, producing one record per CDR3 protein. The sample holds some 170,000 distinct CDR3 sequences, around two fifths seen once. Sequencing used peripheral blood. The receptors derive from a man aged 25 to 40 with Graves' ophthalmopathy. CDR3s include the opening cysteine and the closing phenylalanine or tryptophan. A D gene is named only where the DNA matches it firmly. Size tells how often a clone was seen (once, few, many) or the class of an expanded clone, and some rows leave it out.

v_call,clone_size,j_call,d_call,cdr3_nt,cdr3_aa
TRBV30,many,TRBJ1-5,TRBD1,TGTGCCTGGAGTAATGGAGGGGGCGGTCAGCCCCAGCATTTT,CAWSNGGGGQPQHF
TRBV18,many,TRBJ2-7,TRBD1,TGTGCCAGCTCACCATCCCACAGGGGGGACGAGCAGTACTTC,CASSPSHRGDEQYF
TRBV12-3/TRBV12-4,many,TRBJ1-6,.,TGTGCCAGCAGTCTCAGGGACTATAATTCACCCCTCCACTTT,CASSLRDYNSPLHF
TRBV19,.,TRBJ2-7,TRBD1,TGTGCCAGTAGTAAAGGACAGGGATCCGTCGAGCAGTACTTC,CASSKGQGSVEQYF
TRBV12-3/TRBV12-4,many,TRBJ2-7,.,TGTGCCAGCAGTTATACAGGGAGCGGGGCAATACCCTACGAGCAGTACTTC,CASSYTGSGAIPYEQYF
TRBV10-3,.,TRBJ2-7,.,TGTGCCACGTCCTTAAGCGGACAACCTTCCTACGAGCAGTACTTC,CATSLSGQPSYEQYF
TRBV28,.,TRBJ1-1,.,TGTGCCAGCAGTTTAATGGCAGAGAACACTGAAGCTTTCTTT,CASSLMAENTEAFF
TRBV12-3/TRBV12-4,.,TRBJ1-6,TRBD1,TGTGCCAGCAGTGGACAGGGGGTCTCACCCCTCCACTTT,CASSGQGVSPLHF
TRBV11-1,many,TRBJ2-6,.,TGTGCCAGCACCCAACTTACAGTCCTTGGGGCCAACGTCCTGACTTTC,CASTQLTVLGANVLTF
TRBV28,.,TRBJ2-7,.,TGTGCCTCACGACGGCCCGAACGGGGCTACGAGCAGTACTTC,CASRRPERGYEQYF
TRBV7-2,many,TRBJ1-1,.,TGTGCCAGCAGCCTGTCTTACGCCCGAATGAACACTGAAGCTTTCTTT,CASSLSYARMNTEAFF
TRBV7-2,many,TRBJ2-7,.,TGTGCCAGCAGCCCACCCCCCGGGACTCAATACGAGCAGTACTTC,CASSPPPGTQYEQYF
TRBV11-2,many,TRBJ1-3,.,TGTGCCAGCAGCTTAGTTCGCCCAGTCATCTCTGGAAACACCATATATTTT,CASSLVRPVISGNTIYF
TRBV12-3/TRBV12-4,many,TRBJ2-5,TRBD2,TGTGCCAGCAGGCTAGCGGGAGAGAAGACCCAGTACTTC,CASRLAGEKTQYF
TRBV6-2/TRBV6-3,.,TRBJ1-2,.,TGTGCCAGCAGTTACACCGCTCCAGGGGCGTATGGCTACACCTTC,CASSYTAPGAYGYTF
TRBV12-5,.,TRBJ1-5,.,TGTGCTAGTGGTTTCAGTAGCAATCAGCCCCAGCATTTT,CASGFSSNQPQHF
TRBV15,few,TRBJ2-2,.,TGTGCCACCAGCAGAGATTGGGTCACCGGGGAGCTGTTTTTT,CATSRDWVTGELFF
TRBV6-5,.,TRBJ1-2,.,TGTGCCAGCAGTTACGAAGCAGAAAACTATGGCTACACCTTC,CASSYEAENYGYTF
TRBV2,few,TRBJ1-6,.,TGTGCCAGCAGTCTAAGACAGGAAACTATGAATTCACCCCTCCACTTT,CASSLRQETMNSPLHF
TRBV3-1,.,TRBJ1-1,.,TGTGCCAGCAGCCCCAGGGCAGGGGACACTGAAGCTTTCTTT,CASSPRAGDTEAFF
TRBV12-5,many,TRBJ1-5,TRBD1,TGTGCTAGTGGTCTCCGAAAGCTGGGACAGGGCGGCAATCAGCCCCAGCATTTT,CASGLRKLGQGGNQPQHF
TRBV6-2/TRBV6-3,many,TRBJ2-7,.,TGTGCCACCGGATGGGGTTCCGAGCAGTACTTC,CATGWGSEQYF
TRBV30,few,TRBJ2-4,.,TGTGCCTGGTGGACTGAAGGGCTCTTC,CAWWTEGLF
TRBV2,.,TRBJ2-7,.,TGTGCCACCGCAGGGGAAACCTACGAGCAGTACTTC,CATAGETYEQYF
TRBV7-2,many,TRBJ2-7,TRBD2,TGTGCCAGCAGCTTTAGCGGGAAATACGAGCAGTACTTC,CASSFSGKYEQYF
TRBV6-1,.,TRBJ2-7,.,TGTGCCACCTTACATAGCTACGAGCAGTACTTC,CATLHSYEQYF
TRBV6-2/TRBV6-3,.,TRBJ1-1,.,TGTGCCAGCAGTCCCCTCCCGGCAGCGAACACTGAAGCTTTCTTT,CASSPLPAANTEAFF
TRBV6-2/TRBV6-3,.,TRBJ1-1,TRBD1,TGTGCCAGCAGTTACGTATTATCCGCCGGGACAGGACCCGTCAAGGCTTTCTTT,CASSYVLSAGTGPVKAFF
TRBV19,many,TRBJ1-2,TRBD1,TGTGCCAGTAGCCGGACAGGGGGGAACTATGGCTACACCTTC,CASSRTGGNYGYTF
TRBV11-1,many,TRBJ2-5,.,TGTGCCAGCAGCCCCTCTAGGGGGGCGGGAGAGACCCAGTACTTC,CASSPSRGAGETQYF
TRBV7-2,many,TRBJ2-7,TRBD1,TGTGCCAGCAGTTACAGGGGCGGCCACGAGCAGTACTTC,CASSYRGGHEQYF
TRBV20-1,once,TRBJ2-7,TRBD2,TGCAGTGCTAGTGGAGAGAGCGGGAGGGCCCTGAACGAGCAGTACTTC,CSASGESGRALNEQYF
TRBV2,many,TRBJ1-6,.,TGTGCCAGCAGTGGACCCCGATTGGGGGGCGGTGCACCCCTCCACTTT,CASSGPRLGGGAPLHF
TRBV9,many,TRBJ1-1,.,TGTGCCAGCAGCCTGGGGACCGTGATGAACACTGAAGCTTTCTTT,CASSLGTVMNTEAFF
TRBV5-1,many,TRBJ2-7,.,TGCGCCAGCAGCTCCCTGGGCGACTACGAGCAGTACTTC,CASSSLGDYEQYF
TRBV12-3/TRBV12-4,many,TRBJ2-2,.,TGTGCCAGCAGTTTAGAAGGGCGGGGACTTCGTATCGAGGCGAACACCGGGGAGCTGTTTTTT,CASSLEGRGLRIEANTGELFF
TRBV6-1,many,TRBJ2-4,TRBD1,TGTGCCAGCACCAAAACCACAGGGGTAGCCAAAAACATTCAGTACTTC,CASTKTTGVAKNIQYF
TRBV28,many,TRBJ2-7,TRBD2,TGTGCCAGCAGGTTTAGCGGGACTCCCTCCTACGAGCAGTACTTC,CASRFSGTPSYEQYF
TRBV27,.,TRBJ1-5,.,TGTGCCAGCAAGACCTCGAATAGCAATCAGCCCCAGCATTTT,CASKTSNSNQPQHF